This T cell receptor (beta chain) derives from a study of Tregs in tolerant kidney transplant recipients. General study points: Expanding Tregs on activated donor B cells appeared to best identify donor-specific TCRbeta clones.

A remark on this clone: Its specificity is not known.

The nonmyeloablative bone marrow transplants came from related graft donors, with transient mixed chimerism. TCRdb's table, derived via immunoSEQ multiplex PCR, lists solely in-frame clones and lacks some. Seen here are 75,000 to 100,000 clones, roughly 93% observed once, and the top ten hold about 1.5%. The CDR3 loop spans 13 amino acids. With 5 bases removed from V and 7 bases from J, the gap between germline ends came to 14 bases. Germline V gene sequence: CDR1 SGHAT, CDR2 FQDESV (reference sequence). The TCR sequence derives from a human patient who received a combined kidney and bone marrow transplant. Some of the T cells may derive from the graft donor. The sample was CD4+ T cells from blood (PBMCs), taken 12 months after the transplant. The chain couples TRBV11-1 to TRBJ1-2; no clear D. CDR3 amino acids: CASSRGPGSGYTF. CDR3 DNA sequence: TGTGCCAGCAGCCGCGGACCGGGAAGTGGCTACACCTTC.